Sequencing of this TCR beta chain was carried out in a study of identical twins' blood T cells. Using its own MiXCR run on the 5' RACE reads, TCRdb lists one record per CDR3 protein. The sample shows a few hundred thousand distinct CDR3 sequences, around 30% of them seen only once. The CDR3 is 14 residues long. CDR1 and CDR2 from the germline V gene are MDHEN and SYDVKM. With V trimmed by 6 bases and J by 11 bases, 11 bases remained unmatched. This clonotype originated in a woman aged 18-49 years in good health. Sequencing was done on a sample of PBMCs. The V call is TRBV28, the J call TRBJ1-4, with 8 bases identical to TRBD1. CDR3 coding DNA: TGTGCCAGCAGCCCCTTGGACAGGGTGGGGAAACTGTTTTTT. It codes for CASSPLDRVGKLFF.